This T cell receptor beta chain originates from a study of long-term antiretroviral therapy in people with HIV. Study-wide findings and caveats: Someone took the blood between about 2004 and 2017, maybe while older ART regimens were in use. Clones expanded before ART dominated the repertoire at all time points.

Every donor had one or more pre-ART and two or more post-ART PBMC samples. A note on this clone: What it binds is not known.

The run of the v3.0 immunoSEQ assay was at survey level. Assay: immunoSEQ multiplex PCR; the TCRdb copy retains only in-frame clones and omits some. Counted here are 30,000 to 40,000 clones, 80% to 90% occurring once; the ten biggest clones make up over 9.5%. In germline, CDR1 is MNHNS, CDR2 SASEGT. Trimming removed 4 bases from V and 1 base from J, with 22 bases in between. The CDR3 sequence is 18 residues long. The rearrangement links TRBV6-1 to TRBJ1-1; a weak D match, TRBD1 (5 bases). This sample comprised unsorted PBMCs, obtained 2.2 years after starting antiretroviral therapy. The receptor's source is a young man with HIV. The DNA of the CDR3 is TGTGCCAGCAGTGGACCCCGGACCCATGGGGGGTGGAACACTGAAGCTTTCTTT. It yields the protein CASSGPRTHGGWNTEAFF.